This passage covers 18 T cell receptor beta chains from one sample sequenced in a study of T cell responses to AZD1222 COVID-19 vaccine. This table comes from immunoSEQ multiplex PCR, and its TCRdb copy is limited to in-frame clones, with some not included. This table has approximately 80,000 clones, 85% to 90% appearing once. This specimen consisted of peripheral blood, obtained on day 0 of AZD1222 vaccination. The receptors come from an adult in good health.

V and J are TRBV5-8 and TRBJ2-1, with D unresolved. The CDR3 spans 13 residues. Trimming removed 2 bases at V and 3 bases at J, with 6 bases between. Germline V lookup: CDR1 SGHTS, CDR2 YDEGEE. CDR3 nucleotide sequence: TGTGCCAGCAGCTTCGACGTCTACAATGAGCAGTTCTTC. Protein: CASSFDVYNEQFF.

CDR3 in amino acids: CASSHRDNYGYTF. In DNA form, the CDR3 reads TGTGCCAGCAGCCACAGGGATAACTATGGCTACACCTTC. The V gene is TRBV5-8, the J gene TRBJ1-2, with D perhaps matching TRBD1 (6 bases). Germline V CDR1 and CDR2: SGHTS, YDEGEE. This CDR3 contains 13 residues. The V gene lost 4 bases and the J gene lost 1 base, with 8 bases spanning the gap.

The chain joins TRBV15 to TRBJ1-4; 7 nucleotides align to TRBD1. This CDR3 is built from 17 residues. Looked up from germline, CDR1 is LNHNV and CDR2 is YYDKDF (reference sequence). V lost 2 bases, J lost 2 bases, and 8 bases stayed unmatched. This CDR3 reads CATSRPRQGWTNEKLFF. DNA of the CDR3: TGTGCCACCAGCAGACCCAGACAGGGATGGACTAATGAAAAACTGTTTTTT.

This chain connects TRBV7-3 to TRBJ2-1; the D is unclear. The germline V and J ends were trimmed by 3 bases and 9 bases, with 12 bases remaining between them. The CDR3 sequence is 13 residues long. CDR1 is SGHTA, CDR2 FQGTGA, per germline. The CDR3 nucleotides are TGTGCCAGCAGCTTTGACCTCGTCAGTGAGCAGTTCTTC. Translating it yields CASSFDLVSEQFF.

The genes are TRBV7-9 and TRBJ1-5; D is uncertain. The germline CDR1 and CDR2 sequences are SEHNR and FQNEAQ (reference sequence). V lost 1 base, J lost 2 bases, and 9 bases lay in between. The CDR3 is 15 amino acids. The CDR3 nucleotides read TGTGCCAGCAGCTTAGATGGAGTCGGCAATCAGCCCCAGCATTTT. Translating gives CASSLDGVGNQPQHF.

This rearrangement joins TRBV4-1 to TRBJ1-1, with D maybe TRBD1 (5 bases). The CDR3 runs to 15 residues. The germline gives CDR1 MGHRA, CDR2 YSYEKL. Trimming cost V 0 bases and J 3 bases, with 11 bases left between them. The CDR3 DNA reads as TGCGCCAGCAGCCAAGACCATACCAGGGACACTGAAGCTTTCTTT. Protein sequence: CASSQDHTRDTEAFF.

This clone was counted once. The rearrangement joins TRBV7-9 to TRBJ2-5, with no clear D. The CDR3 loop spans 14 amino acids. Deletions cut 2 bases from V and 2 bases from J, with 9 bases between. From germline, CDR1 is SEHNR and CDR2 FQNEAQ (reference sequence). The CDR3, as DNA: TGTGCCAGCAGCTTATTAGGGAAACAAGAGACCCAGTACTTC. It is translated as CASSLLGKQETQYF.

V gene TRBV29-1 combines with J gene TRBJ2-5; D perhaps matches TRBD2 (5 bases). The V and J ends lost 6 bases and 0 bases respectively, with 20 bases between them. CDR3 size: 16 residues. CDR1 and CDR2 (germline): SQVTM, ANQGSEA. Here the CDR3 DNA reads TGCAGCGTCGTGGCGGGTGGGGAGTCATACCAAGAGACCCAGTACTTC. The encoded protein is CSVVAGGESYQETQYF.

This clone was counted once. This chain joins TRBV30 and TRBJ1-6, with D hard to call. The germline V gene has CDR1 GTSNPN and CDR2 SVGIG (reference sequence). The V end was cut by 2 bases, the J end by 3 bases, with 8 bases between. This CDR3 contains 14 residues. The CDR3 bases are TGTGCCTGGAGTCAAGGGAACTATAATTCACCCCTCCACTTT. Translated, it gives CAWSQGNYNSPLHF.

The V call is TRBV6-2 or TRBV6-3, the J call TRBJ2-3, with D uncertain. Germline V gene data show CDR1 as MNHEY and CDR2 as SVGEGT. This CDR3 has 15 residues. V lost 6 bases to trimming and J lost 5 bases, with 18 bases between them. DNA of the CDR3: TGTGCCAGCAGCCTACTCGATAGGGCTGGAGATACGCAGTATTTT. It is translated as CASSLLDRAGDTQYF.

V is TRBV5-4 and J is TRBJ2-3; the D is unclear. The CDR3 runs 17 residues. V dropped 2 bases and J dropped 2 bases, with 18 bases sitting between them. CDR1 and CDR2 (germline): SGHNT, YYREEE (reference sequence). CDR3 protein: CASSFRLVGYNTDTQYF. The CDR3 region has the DNA TGTGCCAGCAGCTTCCGATTAGTAGGGTATAACACAGATACGCAGTATTTT.

The chain employs TRBV5-1 and TRBJ2-4; 10 nucleotides line up with TRBD1. The CDR3 is 14 amino acids. Germline CDR1 is SGHRS and CDR2 is YFSETQ. V lost 3 bases to trimming and J lost 7 bases; unmatched junction nucleotides: 4. CDR3 DNA sequence: TGCGCCAGCAGCTCATCGACAGGGGGCAACATTCAGTACTTC. Encoded protein: CASSSSTGGNIQYF. The full variable domain, rest sourced from reference TRBV5-1 and TRBJ2-4, is KAGVTQTPRYLIKTRGQQVTLSCSPISGHRSVSWYQQTPGQGLQFLFEYFSETQRNKGNFPGRFSGRQFSNSRSEMNVSTLELGDSALYLCASSSSTGGNIQYFGAGTRLSVL.

The J gene is TRBJ2-3, the V gene TRBV4-1; D not resolved. The CDR3 contains 14 residues. Germline CDR1 is MGHRA and CDR2 is YSYEKL. V lost 4 bases to trimming and J lost 2 bases, with 10 bases between them. DNA for the CDR3: TGCGCCAGCAGCCTGGGTCCGTACACAGATACGCAGTATTTT. Protein: CASSLGPYTDTQYF.

J is TRBJ1-4 and V is TRBV18; D gene uncertain. Germline loops: CDR1 KGHSH, CDR2 LQKENI. The CDR3 has 13 residues. Between the trimmed V and J ends, which lost 5 bases and 5 bases, there was a span of 9 bases. The DNA for the CDR3 is TGTGCCAGCTCATCCGGACTAAATGAAAAACTGTTTTTT. Translated, it gives CASSSGLNEKLFF.

J is TRBJ2-7 and V is TRBV11-1, with D perhaps matching TRBD1 (5 bases). V was pared by 1 base and J by 0 bases, with 10 bases between. The CDR3 has 15 amino acids. Germline CDR1 SGHAT, CDR2 FQDESV (reference sequence). Written as DNA, the CDR3 is TGTGCCAGCAGCTTAGAATCAGGGCGCTCCTACGAGCAGTACTTC. Its translation: CASSLESGRSYEQYF.

This chain links TRBV7-9 with TRBJ2-5; D is uncertain. This CDR3 region has 13 residues. Trimming stripped 5 bases from V and 5 bases from J, with 12 bases between. Germline-derived CDR1 and CDR2 are SEHNR and FQNEAQ (reference sequence). The CDR3 is CASSPPRSETQYF. DNA of the CDR3: TGTGCCAGCAGCCCCCCTCGATCGGAGACCCAGTACTTC.

V gene TRBV5-1 combines with J gene TRBJ2-5; possible D gene TRBD2, 5 bases. Germline V CDR1 and CDR2: SGHRS, YFSETQ. This CDR3 has 14 residues. V was pared by 5 bases and J by 2 bases, with 13 bases between. As DNA, the CDR3 is TGCGCCAGCAGGCCCTGGACTTCGCAAGAGACCCAGTACTTC. Protein sequence: CASRPWTSQETQYF. The full variable domain, its missing parts supplied by reference TRBV5-1 and TRBJ2-5, is KAGVTQTPRYLIKTRGQQVTLSCSPISGHRSVSWYQQTPGQGLQFLFEYFSETQRNKGNFPGRFSGRQFSNSRSEMNVSTLELGDSALYLCASRPWTSQETQYFGPGTRLLVL.

The chain recombines TRBV30 with TRBJ1-2; TRBD1 matches 7 bases. V lost 4 bases, J lost 8 bases, and 13 bases stayed unmatched. Germline CDR1 reads GTSNPN; CDR2 reads SVGIG (reference sequence). This CDR3 is 14 amino acids long. In DNA, the CDR3 is TGTGCCTGGATTCGCGGCAGGGGGTCCGAGGGCTACACCTTC. Its protein product is CAWIRGRGSEGYTF.